Below, 20 T cell receptor beta chains from the same sample are listed, as sequenced in a study of PD-L1 blockade in urothelial cancer. The protocol was immunoSEQ multiplex PCR, while the TCRdb copy is restricted to in-frame clones and leaves out a portion. The sample shows about 52,000 clones, roughly 84% of them seen only once. The specimen was PBMCs, collected around atezolizumab (anti-PD-L1) treatment. These receptors were collected from a man aged 35-49 years with urothelial cancer.

The CDR3 loop reads CATSRTGIAKNIQYF. CDR3 in DNA: TGTGCCACCAGCAGGACAGGGATAGCCAAAAACATTCAGTACTTC. The chain combines TRBV15 with TRBJ2-4; 7 positions match TRBD1. With 3 bases clipped from V and 0 bases from J, the junction kept 2 bases outside the gene matches. Germline lookup yields CDR1 LNHNV and CDR2 YYDKDF (reference sequence). This CDR3 region has 15 residues.

This chain links TRBV28 with TRBJ1-1; D is undetermined. The CDR3 has 14 amino acids. Germline CDR1 is MDHEN and CDR2 is SYDVKM. Trimming removed 2 bases from V and 7 bases from J, with 14 bases in between. Here the CDR3 reads CASSLPRIQNEAFF. The CDR3 DNA follows: TGTGCCAGCAGTTTACCGAGAATCCAAAATGAAGCTTTCTTT.

The rearrangement joins TRBV6-6 to TRBJ1-2; 8 positions match TRBD1. The CDR3 totals 15 residues. V shed 5 bases and J 5 bases; nucleotides not matched to a gene: 10. Germline lookup yields CDR1 MNHNY and CDR2 SVGAGI (reference sequence). The CDR3 sequence is CASSGVGTGEYGYTF. CDR3 bases: TGTGCCAGCAGTGGGGTGGGGACAGGTGAATATGGCTACACCTTC.

This clone was seen only once. The J gene is TRBJ1-2, the V gene TRBV28, with 8 bases lining up with TRBD1. V was pared by 9 bases and J by 8 bases, with 20 bases of the junction left unmatched. The V gene's germline CDR1 is MDHEN and CDR2 SYDVKM. The CDR3 extends over 16 amino acids. The CDR3 loop reads CASSWGQGASSRGYTF. The CDR3 coding sequence is TGTGCCAGTTCCTGGGGTCAGGGGGCCTCCTCTAGGGGCTACACCTTC.

This sequence joins TRBV6-6 and TRBJ1-5; TRBD1 agrees at 8 bases. CDR1 is MNHNY, CDR2 SVGAGI, per germline (reference sequence). With V trimmed by 5 bases and J by 6 bases, 3 bases remained unmatched. This CDR3 contains 13 residues. CDR3 DNA: TGTGCCAGCAGTGGACAGGGCGGTCAGCCCCAGCATTTT. Its translation is CASSGQGGQPQHF.

The chain uses TRBV30 and TRBJ1-5; D ambiguous. Trimming left V 1 base short and J 10 bases short, with 20 bases between. Germline CDR1 and CDR2: GTSNPN and SVGIG (reference sequence). The CDR3 has 15 amino acids. CDR3 amino acids: CAWSGRSGSRVPQHF. Here the CDR3 DNA reads TGTGCCTGGAGTGGCCGTTCGGGGTCCCGCGTACCCCAGCATTTT. The complete variable domain, with remaining parts taken from reference TRBV30 and TRBJ1-5, reads SQTIHQWPATLVQPVGSPLSLECTVEGTSNPNLYWYRQAAGRGLQLLFYSVGIGQISSEVPQNLSASRPQDRQFILSSKKLLLSDSGFYLCAWSGRSGSRVPQHFGDGTRLSIL.

This clone was observed once. Other DNA sequences in the same sample also yield this CDR3. This rearrangement joins TRBV10-1 to TRBJ2-1; no definite D call. The CDR3 is 14 residues long. Between the trimmed V and J ends, which lost 5 bases and 1 base, there was a span of 9 bases. From germline, CDR1 is WNHNN and CDR2 SYGVQD (reference sequence). The chain's CDR3 is CASSSSGSYNEQFF. The CDR3 coding sequence is TGCGCCAGCAGTTCGTCCGGGTCCTACAATGAGCAGTTCTTC.

This clone was observed once. V usage is TRBV5-4 and J usage is TRBJ2-7; possible D gene TRBD2, 6 bases. This CDR3 region has 16 residues. V was pared by 2 bases and J by 2 bases, with 17 bases between. In germline, CDR1 is SGHNT, CDR2 YYREEE (reference sequence). The CDR3 DNA reads TGTGCCAGCAGCTTAGGGAAAGGCGGGGCCACCTACGAGCAGTACTTC. Translation gives CASSLGKGGATYEQYF.

This clone has only a few counts. The rearrangement uses TRBV20-1 and TRBJ2-6; TRBD1 matches at 8 bases. The CDR3 length is 11 residues. Germline CDR1 is DFQATT and CDR2 is SNEGSKA (reference sequence). The junction had 8 bases not matched to a gene; V was cut back by 6 bases and J by 16 bases. CDR3 sequence (DNA): TGCAGTGCCGGGACAGGTTGGGCTCTGACTTTC. Translating it yields CSAGTGWALTF.

CDR3 in DNA: TGTGCCATCAGCTCTGGCGGGTCAAGCTCCTACGAGCAGTACTTC. As protein: CAISSGGSSSYEQYF. V gene TRBV10-3 combines with J gene TRBJ2-7; perhaps TRBD2 as D (5 bases). The CDR3 covers 15 residues. Trimming cost V 6 bases and J 0 bases, with 15 bases left between them. CDR1 is ENHRY and CDR2 is SYGVKD in the germline V gene.

The V and J genes are TRBV19 and TRBJ1-1; D unresolved. The CDR3 consists of 12 residues. The germline gives CDR1 LNHDA, CDR2 SQIVND (reference sequence). V gave up 2 bases and J gave up 7 bases, with 8 bases separating them. CDR3: CASSIIAGEAFF. As DNA, the CDR3 is TGTGCCAGTAGTATAATTGCCGGTGAAGCTTTCTTT.

The chain recombines TRBV27 with TRBJ2-7, with TRBD1 matching over 8 bases. CDR1 and CDR2 from the germline V gene are MNHEY and SMNVEV (reference sequence). V was pared by 6 bases and J by 2 bases, with 6 bases of the junction left unmatched. The CDR3 sequence is 14 residues long. The CDR3 loop reads CASRRQGRTYEQYF. CDR3 nucleotides: TGTGCCAGCAGAAGACAGGGGCGAACCTACGAGCAGTACTTC.

The rearrangement uses TRBV5-6 and TRBJ1-2, with TRBD1 identical over 7 bases. V was pared by 6 bases and J by 4 bases, with 9 bases of the junction left unmatched. The germline CDR1 and CDR2 sequences are SGHDT and YYEEEE. The CDR3 runs 14 residues. For the CDR3, the DNA is TGTGCCAGCACGATACGACAGGGCCTCTATGGCTACACCTTC. Translated: CASTIRQGLYGYTF.

The J gene is TRBJ2-5, the V gene TRBV14; D gene uncertain. The CDR3 contains 15 residues. Germline loops: CDR1 SGHDN, CDR2 FVKESK. Deletions cut 0 bases from V and 7 bases from J, with 15 bases between. The CDR3 protein is CASSQDNAKIGTQYF. In DNA, the CDR3 is TGTGCCAGCAGCCAAGATAACGCTAAAATTGGGACCCAGTACTTC.

This clone was observed a single time. The gene calls are TRBV5-6 and TRBJ2-5; D gene uncertain. The CDR3 contains 17 residues. Trimming took off 2 bases at V and 4 bases at J, with 21 bases between the two ends. Germline CDR1 and CDR2: SGHDT and YYEEEE. The CDR3 here is CASSFRRLEVGRETQYF. In DNA, the CDR3 is TGTGCCAGCAGCTTCCGGAGACTCGAAGTGGGTAGAGAGACCCAGTACTTC.

The rearrangement joins TRBV10-3 to TRBJ2-5; no clear D gene. Between the trimmed V and J ends, which lost 0 bases and 2 bases, there was a span of 7 bases. The CDR3 contains 14 residues. The V gene's germline CDR1 is ENHRY and CDR2 SYGVKD. CDR3 sequence: CAISESPLQETQYF. CDR3 DNA sequence: TGTGCCATCAGTGAGTCGCCTCTACAAGAGACCCAGTACTTC.

The chain uses TRBV7-2 and TRBJ2-5; 10 bases align to TRBD2. The CDR3 runs to 18 residues. The ends lost 4 bases at V and 2 bases at J; junction bases unmatched: 13. CDR1 and CDR2 (germline): SGHTA, FQGNSA. CDR3 residues: CASSYGTIGTSEQETQYF. CDR3 DNA: TGTGCCAGCAGCTACGGAACGATCGGGACTAGCGAACAAGAGACCCAGTACTTC.

The rearrangement uses TRBV5-1 and TRBJ2-1; 8 bases match TRBD2. Trimming removed 4 bases from V and 4 bases from J; junction bases left unmatched: 10. Looked up from germline, CDR1 is SGHRS and CDR2 is YFSETQ. This CDR3 spans 16 amino acids. This CDR3 is CASSLRLATQYNEQFF. In DNA, the CDR3 is TGCGCCAGCAGCCTAAGACTAGCGACCCAGTACAATGAGCAGTTCTTC.

As regards this clone: This may come from a read error, since a much larger clone is one base off. The gene calls are TRBV6-6 and TRBJ2-1; D gene unclear. Germline V gives CDR1 MNHNY, CDR2 SVGAGI (reference sequence). The CDR3 runs 14 residues. V lost 9 bases and J lost 5, with 17 bases in between. The CDR3 protein is CASVGPGNDNEQFF. The CDR3 coding sequence is TGTGCCAGTGTTGGTCCTGGCAATGACAATGAGCAGTTCTTC.

V and J are TRBV5-8 and TRBJ2-7; 7 nucleotides agree with TRBD2. V lost 4 bases and J lost 10; bases outside the gene matches: 23. The CDR3 loop spans 17 amino acids. Germline CDR1 reads SGHTS; CDR2 reads YDEGEE. The CDR3 region is CASSPLLWRESNLGQYF. CDR3 coding DNA: TGTGCCAGCAGCCCTCTTTTATGGCGGGAGAGCAACTTGGGTCAGTACTTC.